A selection of T cell receptor beta chains follows, all from one sample in a study of identical twins. From the 5' RACE reads, TCRdb called clonotypes with MiXCR, one entry per CDR3 protein. This sample has some 760,000 distinct CDR3 sequences, with 18% found just once. This sample was also put to use in a study of T cells expressing NK-cell markers.

Sequencing was performed on PBMCs. These receptor sequences come from a young woman in good health. Each CDR3 is given with its conserved first and last residue. A D gene is named only where the DNA matches it firmly. Size is omitted from some rows. Given values are once, few, many or a class for expanded clones.

clone size	V gene	CDR3 length	D gene	J gene	CDR3 DNA	CDR3 protein
few	TRBV20-1	12	NA	TRBJ1-2	TGCAGTGCTCACAGGGCCGGTTATGGCTACACCTTC	CSAHRAGYGYTF
NA	TRBV5-1	13	TRBD1	TRBJ2-7	TGCGCCAGCAGCTCTACTACAGGGGTCCTGCAGTACTTC	CASSSTTGVLQYF
few	TRBV20-1	13	TRBD2	TRBJ2-3	TGCAGTGCCGGCGGGAGATTCACAGATACGCAGTATTTT	CSAGGRFTDTQYF
few	TRBV27	15	NA	TRBJ1-5	TGTGCCAGCAGTTTCTTACCCCCTAGCAATCAGCCCCAGCATTTT	CASSFLPPSNQPQHF
NA	TRBV5-1	12	NA	TRBJ2-3	TGCGCCAGCTCCCCTAGCTTAGATACGCAGTATTTT	CASSPSLDTQYF
NA	TRBV20-1	14	TRBD2	TRBJ2-1	TGCAGTGCTAGTATCCAGCGGGGGAGGAATGAGCAGTTCTTC	CSASIQRGRNEQFF
NA	TRBV5-6	15	NA	TRBJ2-1	TGTGCCAGCACCGTCTCACGCGGAACATACAATGAGCAGTTCTTC	CASTVSRGTYNEQFF
few	TRBV12-3/TRBV12-4	14	TRBD2	TRBJ2-7	TGTGCCAGCAGTCTTAGCGGGGGGGATTACGAGCAGTACTTC	CASSLSGGDYEQYF
few	TRBV10-3	14	NA	TRBJ2-1	TGTGCCACCCGGACAGACTCCTCCTACAATGAGCAGTTCTTC	CATRTDSSYNEQFF
few	TRBV12-3/TRBV12-4	12	NA	TRBJ2-7	TGTGCCAGCAGTTTCGAGACCTACGAGCAGTACTTC	CASSFETYEQYF
few	TRBV25-1	16	NA	TRBJ2-1	TGTGCCAGCAGTGAATATAGGGGGAACTCCTACAATGAGCAGTTCTTC	CASSEYRGNSYNEQFF
few	TRBV27	15	NA	TRBJ2-3	TGTGCCAGCTCCAACTACGGCGGAACCACAGATACGCAGTATTTT	CASSNYGGTTDTQYF
few	TRBV29-1	12	NA	TRBJ1-1	TGCAGCGTTCAACGCGGGGATACTGAAGCTTTCTTT	CSVQRGDTEAFF
NA	TRBV6-1	13	NA	TRBJ2-1	TGTGCCAGCAGGCGAGATGGAGCAAATGAGCAGTTCTTC	CASRRDGANEQFF
few	TRBV20-1	13	TRBD2	TRBJ2-3	TGCAGTGCGGGGGGGGTACACACAGATACGCAGTATTTT	CSAGGVHTDTQYF
NA	TRBV2	16	TRBD2	TRBJ2-7	TGTGCCAGCAGTGACTTTGGTAGCGGGGGACCCTACGAGCAGTACTTC	CASSDFGSGGPYEQYF
NA	TRBV6-1	13	NA	TRBJ2-5	TGTGCCAGCAGCAACACGCGCCAAGAGACCCAGTACTTC	CASSNTRQETQYF
many	TRBV7-2	14	NA	TRBJ2-5	TGTGCCAGCAGCTTAGGACCGGGAGCGGAGACCCAGTACTTC	CASSLGPGAETQYF
few	TRBV6-5	16	NA	TRBJ2-6	TGTGCCAGCAGTTATTCCGTTGTCTCTGGGGCCAACGTCCTGACTTTC	CASSYSVVSGANVLTF
NA	TRBV21-1	13	NA	TRBJ2-5	TGTGCCAGCAGGGTGGGACAGGGAGAGACCCAGTACTTC	CASRVGQGETQYF
NA	TRBV9	16	TRBD1	TRBJ2-7	TGTGCCAGCAGCGCGACAGGGGTTCGTTCGGTATACGAGCAGTACTTC	CASSATGVRSVYEQYF
NA	TRBV5-6	12	NA	TRBJ2-1	TGTGCCAGCAGCGCCATCGTGAATGAGCAGTTCTTC	CASSAIVNEQFF
NA	TRBV7-2	15	NA	TRBJ2-7	TGTGCCAGCAGCTTCTACGGACCCGTCGGGAACGAGCAGTACTTC	CASSFYGPVGNEQYF
NA	TRBV6-5	14	NA	TRBJ2-5	TGTGCCAGCAGTTACTCCTACGGACAAGAGACCCAGTACTTC	CASSYSYGQETQYF
NA	TRBV29-1	12	NA	TRBJ1-1	TGCAGCGTGTTGGGCGAGGCCACTGAAGCTTTCTTT	CSVLGEATEAFF
few	TRBV10-1	14	NA	TRBJ2-1	TGCGCCAGCAGTGAGGGCCTCAGGGGTAATGAGCAGTTCTTC	CASSEGLRGNEQFF
once	TRBV20-1	14	TRBD1	TRBJ2-2	TGCAGTGCCCCGGGGGACAGGGACACCGGGGAGCTGTTTTTT	CSAPGDRDTGELFF
NA	TRBV7-9	14	NA	TRBJ1-5	TGTGCCAGCAGCGGCGCAGTTAGCAATCAGCCCCAGCATTTT	CASSGAVSNQPQHF
few	TRBV7-8	16	TRBD2	TRBJ2-1	TGTGCCAGCAGCCCTCTAGCGGGGGGGGACCACAATGAGCAGTTCTTC	CASSPLAGGDHNEQFF
NA	TRBV20-1	11	NA	TRBJ2-3	TGCAGTGTTTCGGGGACAGATACGCAGTATTTT	CSVSGTDTQYF
NA	TRBV7-9	15	NA	TRBJ2-7	TGTGCCAGCAGCTTCGGATCGGGGGCTGGCTTCGAGCAGTACTTC	CASSFGSGAGFEQYF
NA	TRBV30	15	TRBD2	TRBJ2-7	TGTGCCTGCGTTGGGGTTTGGACTAGCGGGTACGAGCAGTACTTC	CACVGVWTSGYEQYF
NA	TRBV4-3	15	NA	TRBJ1-1	TGCGCCAGCAGCCAAGCGGAGGCAGCCTACACTGAAGCTTTCTTT	CASSQAEAAYTEAFF
NA	TRBV2	15	NA	TRBJ2-7	TGTGCCAGCAGTGAAAGTAGTTGGGGGGAACGCGAGCAGTACTTC	CASSESSWGEREQYF
NA	TRBV6-1	15	TRBD2	TRBJ2-1	TGTGCCAGCAGTGAGCGGCTAGCGGGTTACAATGAGCAGTTCTTC	CASSERLAGYNEQFF
NA	TRBV5-1	18	TRBD1	TRBJ2-1	TGCGCCAGCAGCTTCCGGACAGGGGGCGGGGGAGGCCAAAATGAGCAGTTCTTC	CASSFRTGGGGGQNEQFF
NA	TRBV7-9	14	NA	TRBJ2-7	TGTGCCAGCAGCCCCCCACTGGGGGCCTACGAGCAGTACTTC	CASSPPLGAYEQYF
NA	TRBV4-3	19	TRBD1	TRBJ2-3	TGCGCCAGCAGCCAAGATAGGGCCCTACGGGGGACAGGGACAGATACGCAGTATTTT	CASSQDRALRGTGTDTQYF
NA	TRBV5-5	12	NA	TRBJ1-1	TGTGCCAGCAGCTGGTGGGGAACTGAAGCTTTCTTT	CASSWWGTEAFF
few	TRBV5-6	16	NA	TRBJ2-1	TGTGCCAGCAGCCCCCCCCTAGCTGGGATGTACAATGAGCAGTTCTTC	CASSPPLAGMYNEQFF
few	TRBV29-1	14	NA	TRBJ2-5	TGCAGCGTTGCGGTCGCGGAACTGGGCGAGACCCAGTACTTC	CSVAVAELGETQYF
few	TRBV29-1	12	TRBD1	TRBJ2-5	TGCAGCGTGGGGACAGGGGCGGAGACCCAGTACTTC	CSVGTGAETQYF
NA	TRBV5-1	15	NA	TRBJ1-1	TGCGCCAGCAGCCCTACAGGGAAAGGGGGCACTGAAGCTTTCTTT	CASSPTGKGGTEAFF